The rows below give T cell receptor beta chains drawn from one sample of a study of blood T cell repertoires in COVID-19. The protocol was immunoSEQ multiplex PCR, while the TCRdb copy is restricted to in-frame clones and leaves out a portion. The sample includes about 670,000 clones, around 90% of them seen just once. Sequenced material: peripheral blood. These TCRs come from a woman aged 18-29 years with acute or convalescent COVID-19. The CDR3 runs from the conserved cysteine through the conserved F or W. A D gene is named only where the DNA matches it firmly. Not every row has a clone size; where given, it reads once, few, many or a size class.

D: -; J: TRBJ1-1; V: TRBV6-5; size: -; DNA: TGTGCCAGCAGTTTGATACAGGGACGGACTGAAGCTTTCTTT; CDR3: CASSLIQGRTEAFF
D: -; J: TRBJ2-7; V: TRBV2; size: -; DNA: TGTGCCAGCAGTGAGCAGGTTTCTGGTATCTACGAGCAGTACTTC; CDR3: CASSEQVSGIYEQYF
D: -; J: TRBJ1-5; V: TRBV27; size: -; DNA: TGTGCCAGCAGTCCTCTTGAGGGTCATCAGCCCCAGCATTTT; CDR3: CASSPLEGHQPQHF
D: TRBD2; J: TRBJ2-7; V: TRBV13; size: -; DNA: TGTGCCAGCAGCCACCCCAAAGCGGGGATGTACGAGCAGTACTTC; CDR3: CASSHPKAGMYEQYF
D: -; J: TRBJ1-2; V: TRBV12-3/TRBV12-4; size: -; DNA: TGTGCCAGCACCCCGGGCACAGGTGTAGGCTACACCTTC; CDR3: CASTPGTGVGYTF
D: -; J: TRBJ1-3; V: TRBV24-1; size: -; DNA: TGTGCCACCAGCCTCGGGGGGACTGGAAACACCATATATTTT; CDR3: CATSLGGTGNTIYF
D: -; J: TRBJ1-5; V: TRBV5-8; size: -; DNA: TGTGCCAGCAGCTTAGGACAGACTAGCAATCAGCCCCAGCATTTT; CDR3: CASSLGQTSNQPQHF
D: -; J: TRBJ1-1; V: TRBV4-2; size: once; DNA: TGTGCCAGCAGCCAGGCTCAGGGGACTGAAGCTTTCTTT; CDR3: CASSQAQGTEAFF
D: TRBD1; J: TRBJ1-2; V: TRBV5-6; size: -; DNA: TGTGCCAGCAGCAAACCGGGACAGGGCCTCTATGGCTACACCTTC; CDR3: CASSKPGQGLYGYTF
D: TRBD1; J: TRBJ1-2; V: TRBV5-6; size: -; DNA: TGTGCCAGCAGCTGGGGACAGACCAACTATGGCTACACCTTC; CDR3: CASSWGQTNYGYTF
D: -; J: TRBJ1-1; V: TRBV19; size: -; DNA: TGTGCCAGTCGTGGGGAGGGCCGGACTGAAGCTTTCTTT; CDR3: CASRGEGRTEAFF
D: -; J: TRBJ2-7; V: TRBV27; size: -; DNA: TGTGCCAGCAGTTCTGGACAGAAAGCCGCCTACGAGCAGTACTTC; CDR3: CASSSGQKAAYEQYF
D: TRBD2; J: TRBJ2-7; V: TRBV7-2; size: -; DNA: TGTGCCAGCAGCATAGCGGGGGGGGATTCCTACGAGCAGTACTTC; CDR3: CASSIAGGDSYEQYF
D: -; J: TRBJ1-4; V: TRBV5-1; size: -; DNA: TGCGCCAGCAGCTTGGGAACGGGGATTAATGAAAAACTGTTTTTT; CDR3: CASSLGTGINEKLFF
D: -; J: TRBJ2-6; V: TRBV5-1; size: once; DNA: TGCGCCAGCAGCCCTACGGTTTCTGGGGCCAACGTCCTGACTTTC; CDR3: CASSPTVSGANVLTF
D: TRBD1; J: TRBJ1-2; V: TRBV3-1/TRBV3-2; size: -; DNA: TGTGCCAGCAGCCTTCTGAGGACAGGGGGAATAAGTCTGTACACCTTC; CDR3: CASSLLRTGGISLYTF
D: TRBD1; J: TRBJ1-1; V: TRBV6-5; size: -; DNA: TGTGCCAGCAGTTTATCCGGGACAGCGAACACTGAAGCTTTCTTT; CDR3: CASSLSGTANTEAFF
D: -; J: TRBJ1-4; V: TRBV6-1; size: -; DNA: TGTGCCAGCAGTGAAGGAGGGGCGGGGGAAAAACTGTTTTTT; CDR3: CASSEGGAGEKLFF
D: -; J: TRBJ2-1; V: TRBV4-3; size: -; DNA: TGCGCCAGCAGCCAGGGAACAGGGCATGAGCAGTTCTTC; CDR3: CASSQGTGHEQFF
D: -; J: TRBJ1-4; V: TRBV7-9; size: -; DNA: TGTGCCAGCAGCTTAGTCCGGGAAAAACTGTTTTTT; CDR3: CASSLVREKLFF
D: -; J: TRBJ2-2; V: TRBV4-3; size: -; DNA: TGCGCCAGCAGCCAAGTTGAGCCCTACACCGGGGAGCTGTTTTTT; CDR3: CASSQVEPYTGELFF
D: TRBD1; J: TRBJ1-1; V: TRBV6-6; size: once; DNA: TGTGCCAGCAGTCTGACGTTTATACAGGGGTCAAACACTGAAGCTTTCTTT; CDR3: CASSLTFIQGSNTEAFF
D: -; J: TRBJ1-1; V: TRBV13; size: -; DNA: TGTGCCAGCAGTCTGGGGAGGGATGAAGCTTTCTTT; CDR3: CASSLGRDEAFF
D: -; J: TRBJ1-2; V: TRBV4-1; size: -; DNA: TGCGCCAGCAGCCAAGAGCCGGGAGTCTATGGCTACACCTTC; CDR3: CASSQEPGVYGYTF
D: TRBD1; J: TRBJ1-3; V: TRBV6-6; size: -; DNA: TGTGCCAGCAGTTACTCTTACAGGGGCTCTGGAAACACCATATATTTT; CDR3: CASSYSYRGSGNTIYF
D: -; J: TRBJ2-7; V: TRBV9; size: -; DNA: TGTGCCAGCAGCGTAGGGGTACAGGGGGGGTACGAGCAGTACTTC; CDR3: CASSVGVQGGYEQYF
D: -; J: TRBJ2-1; V: TRBV5-1; size: -; DNA: TGCGCCAGCAGCTTGGGCGAAAATGAGCAGTTCTTC; CDR3: CASSLGENEQFF
D: -; J: TRBJ1-2; V: TRBV10-3; size: -; DNA: TGTGCCATCAGTGAGACAGGGTCGGACGGCTACACCTTC; CDR3: CAISETGSDGYTF
D: -; J: TRBJ1-4; V: TRBV7-2; size: few; DNA: TGTGCCAGCAGCACGGACAGTTTGCCTAATGAAAAACTGTTTTTT; CDR3: CASSTDSLPNEKLFF
D: -; J: TRBJ1-1; V: TRBV19; size: -; DNA: TGTGCCAGTAGTATTGCCGGTACTGAAGCTTTCTTT; CDR3: CASSIAGTEAFF
D: -; J: TRBJ2-1; V: TRBV28; size: -; DNA: TGTGCCAGCAGTTTCCCGAGGTATAGGAATGAGCAGTTCTTC; CDR3: CASSFPRYRNEQFF
D: -; J: TRBJ1-5; V: TRBV5-1; size: -; DNA: TGCGCCAGCAGCTTGACGGGTGGCGGCAATCAGCCCCAGCATTTT; CDR3: CASSLTGGGNQPQHF
D: -; J: TRBJ1-5; V: TRBV6-5; size: -; DNA: TGTGCCAGCAGTTACTCGAGAGAGGGAGTTGGTCAGCCCCAGCATTTT; CDR3: CASSYSREGVGQPQHF
D: TRBD1; J: TRBJ1-6; V: TRBV4-3; size: -; DNA: TGCGCCAGCAGCCAAGGCCCCGGGACAGGGAGAAATAATTCACCCCTCCACTTT; CDR3: CASSQGPGTGRNNSPLHF
D: TRBD1; J: TRBJ1-5; V: TRBV7-3; size: -; DNA: TGTGCCAGCAGGAGCCAAACAGGGGATAGCAATCAGCCCCAGCATTTT; CDR3: CASRSQTGDSNQPQHF
D: TRBD1; J: TRBJ2-1; V: TRBV5-6; size: few; DNA: TGTGCCAGCAACGCAGGGGGTTCCAATGAGCAGTTCTTC; CDR3: CASNAGGSNEQFF
D: TRBD1; J: TRBJ1-5; V: TRBV2; size: -; DNA: TGTGCCAGCCGAGACAGGGGATACAATCAGCCCCAGCATTTT; CDR3: CASRDRGYNQPQHF
D: -; J: TRBJ2-7; V: TRBV24-1; size: -; DNA: TGTGCCACCAGTGAACGGGGCGAGCAGTACTTC; CDR3: CATSERGEQYF
D: -; J: TRBJ1-5; V: TRBV28; size: -; DNA: TGTGCCAGCACCCCCGATGCGGGCAGCTTCGATCAGCCCCAGCATTTT; CDR3: CASTPDAGSFDQPQHF
D: -; J: TRBJ2-7; V: TRBV7-2; size: -; DNA: TGTGCCAGCAACCCATCGGGGAGTCAGAAGTACGAGCAGTACTTC; CDR3: CASNPSGSQKYEQYF
D: TRBD1; J: TRBJ2-5; V: TRBV10-3; size: once; DNA: TGTGCCATCAGTGAGTCCAGGACAGGGGAAGAGACCCAGTACTTC; CDR3: CAISESRTGEETQYF
D: -; J: TRBJ1-6; V: TRBV6-5; size: -; DNA: TGTGCCAGCAGTTACTCCCAGGGGATGTATAATTCACCCCTCCACTTT; CDR3: CASSYSQGMYNSPLHF
D: TRBD1; J: TRBJ1-1; V: TRBV6-5; size: few; DNA: TGTGCCAGCAGTTACCCCAGGGGGCGAGAAGCTTTCTTT; CDR3: CASSYPRGREAFF
D: -; J: TRBJ1-2; V: TRBV29-1; size: -; DNA: TGCAGCGTTGCAGGGGACAACTATGGCTACACCTTC; CDR3: CSVAGDNYGYTF
D: TRBD1; J: TRBJ2-5; V: TRBV6-5; size: -; DNA: TGTGCCAGCAGCCATCACAGGGGCAAAGAAGAGACCCAGTACTTC; CDR3: CASSHHRGKEETQYF
D: -; J: TRBJ2-5; V: TRBV4-1; size: -; DNA: TGCGCCAGCAGCCCACCGAGATCGAAGGAGACCCAGTACTTC; CDR3: CASSPPRSKETQYF
D: -; J: TRBJ1-1; V: TRBV5-1; size: -; DNA: TGCGCCAGCAGCGTAAACAGGGAGAACACTGAAGCTTTCTTT; CDR3: CASSVNRENTEAFF
D: -; J: TRBJ1-3; V: TRBV9; size: -; DNA: TGTGCCAGCAGCGTAGATAGTGGAAACACCATATATTTT; CDR3: CASSVDSGNTIYF
D: TRBD1; J: TRBJ2-3; V: TRBV4-1; size: -; DNA: TGCGCCAGCAGCCAAGTACAGGGGTGGGCAGATACGCAGTATTTT; CDR3: CASSQVQGWADTQYF
D: -; J: TRBJ2-6; V: TRBV27; size: once; DNA: TGTGCCAGCAGCTTTGACAGTTCTGGGGCCAACGTCCTGACTTTC; CDR3: CASSFDSSGANVLTF
D: -; J: TRBJ1-2; V: TRBV9; size: -; DNA: TGTGCCAGCAGCGAGGGAAGGGGAAACTATGGCTACACCTTC; CDR3: CASSEGRGNYGYTF
D: -; J: TRBJ2-3; V: TRBV19; size: -; DNA: TGTGCCAGTAGTTTGCGGGGTCGGTCTAATACGCAGTATTTT; CDR3: CASSLRGRSNTQYF
D: TRBD2; J: TRBJ2-3; V: TRBV5-1; size: -; DNA: TGCGCCAGCAGCTCCCGGACTAGCGGGGGCACAGATACGCAGTATTTT; CDR3: CASSSRTSGGTDTQYF